Presented here are 22 T cell receptor beta chains from one specimen sequenced in a study of blood T cells in healthy people across ages. The second PCR ran roughly 7 to 12 cycles with a sample-barcoded 5' primer and J-beta primers. MiXCR, run by TCRdb on the 5' RACE reads, gives a single entry per CDR3 protein. The sample contains 1.2 million to 1.5 million distinct CDR3 sequences, 59% of which appear only once. Sequenced input: blood. These receptors were collected from a young man in good health.

This clonotype has only a few counts. This chain uses TRBV27 with TRBJ2-7, with D unclear. Germline V lookup: CDR1 MNHEY, CDR2 SMNVEV (reference sequence). The V gene lost 3 bases and the J gene lost 0 bases, with 12 bases spanning the gap. The CDR3 consists of 15 residues. The CDR3 protein is CASSFTGPTSYEQYF. Written as DNA, the CDR3 is TGTGCCAGCAGTTTTACCGGACCCACCTCCTACGAGCAGTACTTC.

This clonotype has more than one count but fewer than ten. The chain couples TRBV6-2 or TRBV6-3 to TRBJ2-7; 8 bases map to TRBD1. CDR3 size: 14 residues. Unmatched junction bases numbered 9, after V lost 7 bases and J lost 4 bases. Germline assignment: CDR1 MNHEY and CDR2 SVGEGT. CDR3: CASNPADREYEQYF. For the CDR3, the DNA is TGTGCCAGCAACCCCGCGGACAGGGAATACGAGCAGTACTTC.

The V gene is TRBV27, the J gene TRBJ2-1; D remains ambiguous. This CDR3 has 13 residues. The germline gives CDR1 MNHEY, CDR2 SMNVEV (reference sequence). Trimming removed 9 bases from V and 5 bases from J, with 14 bases in between. The CDR3 sequence: CASTTTGDNEQFF. The CDR3 DNA is TGTGCCAGTACCACGACGGGTGACAATGAGCAGTTCTTC.

This clonotype appeared a few times. J is TRBJ2-7 and V is TRBV29-1; possibly TRBD1 for D (6 bases). The V and J ends lost 2 bases and 3 bases respectively, with 11 bases between them. This CDR3 region has 13 residues. The germline CDR1 and CDR2 sequences are SQVTM and ANQGSEA. The CDR3 nucleotides are TGCAGCGTTGAACCCGAACAGGGCTACGAGCAGTACTTC. As protein: CSVEPEQGYEQYF.

The CDR3 sequence is CASSQERSSTDTQYF. In nucleotides, the CDR3 is TGCGCCAGCAGCCAAGAAAGGAGCTCCACAGATACGCAGTATTTT. The chain employs TRBV4-1 and TRBJ2-3, with D unresolved. The V gene lost 0 bases and the J gene lost 2 bases, with 9 bases spanning the gap. This CDR3 region has 15 residues. Germline assignment: CDR1 MGHRA and CDR2 YSYEKL.

A note on this clonotype: One junction end does not reproduce the germline sequence, and a read error may be involved. The chain combines TRBV4-3 with TRBJ2-3; 9 bases align to TRBD1. Germline loops: CDR1 LGHNA, CDR2 YSLEER. This CDR3 has 16 amino acids. The CDR3 DNA reads TGCGCCAGCAACCAAGATGGGACAGGGTACACAGATACGCAGTATTTT. This gives the protein CASNQDGTGYTDTQYF.

This chain uses TRBV4-1 with TRBJ2-5; D may be TRBD2 (5 bases). Germline loops: CDR1 MGHRA, CDR2 YSYEKL. This CDR3 is 13 amino acids long. Trimming removed 5 bases at V and 7 bases at J, with 14 bases between. Written as DNA, the CDR3 is TGCGCCAGCAGCGCGACGGACGGAGGGACCCAGTACTTC. It specifies CASSATDGGTQYF.

The chain uses TRBV25-1 and TRBJ1-6; TRBD1 might be the D (5 bases). Trimming shortened V by 2 bases and J by 7 bases, and 21 bases separated the two germline ends. The length of the CDR3 is 18 residues. Germline assignment: CDR1 MGHDK and CDR2 SYGVNS. CDR3 nucleotides: TGTGCCAGCAGTGAAAGCCTCGGTTTGACAGTAAGAAATTCACCCCTCCACTTT. Protein product: CASSESLGLTVRNSPLHF.

The V gene is TRBV12-3 or TRBV12-4, the J gene TRBJ1-5; D gene uncertain. The germline V and J ends were trimmed by 10 bases and 2 bases, with 15 bases remaining between them. The length of the CDR3 is 14 residues. The CDR3 DNA is TGTGCCACCAGAGAGAGCGTGGGCAATCAGCCCCAGCATTTT. Translated, it gives CATRESVGNQPQHF.

The chain is built from TRBV15 and TRBJ2-3, with TRBD2 identical over 10 bases. In germline, CDR1 is LNHNV, CDR2 YYDKDF (reference sequence). This CDR3 comprises 15 residues. The V segment lost 3 bases and the J segment 6 bases; nucleotides outside the gene matches: 6. This chain's CDR3 is CATSSLAGAGDTQYF. The CDR3 DNA is TGTGCCACCAGCAGTCTAGCGGGAGCTGGGGATACGCAGTATTTT.

This clonotype was seen more than once but under ten times. J is TRBJ2-5 and V is TRBV3-1, with D possibly matching TRBD1 (6 bases). V lost 4 bases to trimming and J lost 0 bases, with 12 bases between them. Per the germline V gene, CDR1 is LGHDT and CDR2 is YNNKEL (reference sequence). This CDR3 contains 15 residues. CDR3 sequence reads: CASSLTAGDQETQYF. The CDR3 region has the DNA TGTGCCAGCAGCCTTACAGCAGGGGACCAAGAGACCCAGTACTTC.

A few counts support this clonotype. The CDR3 coding sequence is TGTGCCAGCAGTTCTCGACGGATACCCTACGAGCAGTACTTC. Amino acids: CASSSRRIPYEQYF. The V and J genes are TRBV12-3 or TRBV12-4 and TRBJ2-4, with D hard to call. The end of the DNA aligns better with TRBJ2-7, so the J call may be wrong. The CDR3 totals 14 residues.

J is TRBJ2-7 and V is TRBV6-1, with 15 bases aligning to TRBD2. The CDR3 contains 16 residues. The V segment lost 6 bases and the J segment 3 bases; nucleotides outside the gene matches: 6. Germline-derived CDR1 and CDR2 are MNHNS and SASEGT. The CDR3 reads CASRPPGLAGGYEQYF. Written as DNA, the CDR3 is TGTGCCAGCAGGCCACCGGGACTAGCGGGAGGCTACGAGCAGTACTTC.

The CDR3 loop reads CASSLRPGAQYF. CDR3 in DNA: TGTGCCAGCAGCCTCCGACCGGGGGCCCAGTACTTC. The chain links TRBV7-9 to TRBJ2-4; possibly TRBD1 or TRBD2 for D (6 bases each). Germline assignment: CDR1 SEHNR and CDR2 FQNEAQ (reference sequence). The CDR3 runs 12 residues. V was clipped by 5 bases and J by 13 bases, with 15 bases between them. Full variable domain (outside the CDR3, taken from reference TRBV7-9 and TRBJ2-4): DTGVSQNPRHKITKRGQNVTFRCDPISEHNRLYWYRQTLGQGPEFLTYFQNEAQLEKSRLLSDRFSAERPKGSFSTLEIQRTEQGDSAMYLCASSLRPGAQYFGAGTRLSVL.

The chain joins TRBV4-2 to TRBJ2-3, with a weak D call TRBD2 (6 bases). V lost 4 bases to trimming and J lost 0 bases, with 17 bases between them. The CDR3 is made up of 17 amino acids. Germline-derived CDR1 and CDR2 are LGHNA and YNFKEQ. As DNA, the CDR3 is TGTGCCAGCAGCCGATCCGGGAGCTTAACTAGCACAGATACGCAGTATTTT. Its translation: CASSRSGSLTSTDTQYF.

The CDR3 coding sequence is TGCGCCAGCAGCCCTCAAGGACAGGGGTTTGGCTATGGCTACACCTTC. This sequence encodes CASSPQGQGFGYGYTF. The chain has TRBV4-1 and TRBJ1-2; the match to TRBD1 covers 9 bases. This CDR3 contains 16 residues. Germline V gives CDR1 MGHRA, CDR2 YSYEKL. The J segment lost 4 bases and the V segment lost 4 bases, leaving 10 bases of the junction unmatched.

This clonotype came up once. The chain couples TRBV20-1 to TRBJ1-2, with D perhaps TRBD1 (5 bases). Trimming pared 5 bases from V and 8 bases from J, leaving 18 bases between. The germline V gene encodes CDR1 DFQATT and CDR2 SNEGSKA (reference sequence). This CDR3 comprises 13 residues. This CDR3 is CSARRPGTLGYTF. CDR3 in DNA: TGCAGTGCTCGGCGCCCGGGGACTCTAGGCTACACCTTC.

The gene calls are TRBV4-1 and TRBJ2-7; 12 nucleotides agree with TRBD2. Germline-derived CDR1 and CDR2 are MGHRA and YSYEKL. The CDR3 consists of 15 residues. The junction had 4 bases not matched to a gene; V was cut back by 2 bases and J by 5 bases. This CDR3 reads CASSQLAGGPHEQYF. The CDR3 nucleotides are TGCGCCAGCAGCCAACTAGCGGGGGGGCCCCACGAGCAGTACTTC.

The rearrangement uses TRBV29-1 and TRBJ2-7, with 9 bases fitting TRBD1. Trimming at V came to 4 bases and at J to 2 bases, leaving 6 bases not matched to a gene. This CDR3 is built from 14 residues. Germline CDR1 and CDR2: SQVTM and ANQGSEA. Here the CDR3 DNA reads TGCAGCGTTGTCATAGGGACAGGGACCTACGAGCAGTACTTC. As protein: CSVVIGTGTYEQYF.

This clonotype has more than one count but fewer than ten. The V gene is TRBV27, the J gene TRBJ2-3, with 7 bases lining up with TRBD1. Germline V gives CDR1 MNHEY, CDR2 SMNVEV (reference sequence). The V gene end was trimmed by 5 bases and the J gene end by 2 bases; junction bases not matched to a gene: 7. The CDR3 sequence is 15 residues long. CDR3 DNA sequence: TGTGCCAGCAGTGAAGGACAGGCCAACACAGATACGCAGTATTTT. This codes for CASSEGQANTDTQYF.

The genes are TRBV21-1 and TRBJ2-2; TRBD1 is the table's D call and was not checked against the DNA. TRBV21-1 is a known pseudogene. The CDR3 extends over 16 amino acids. The CDR3 sequence: CASSKYRGLNTGELFF. The CDR3 DNA sequence: TGTGCCAGCAGCAAATACAGGGGCTTGAACACCGGGGAGCTGTTTTTT.

This clonotype was found a few times. The CDR3 DNA follows: TGTGCCAGCGCGTTGGGACGCAGCTCCTACAATGAGCAGTTCTTC. Translated: CASALGRSSYNEQFF. The genes are TRBV4-2 and TRBJ2-1; D may be TRBD1 or TRBD2 (5 bases each). V lost 8 bases to trimming and J lost 0 bases, with 14 bases between them. Germline CDR1 and CDR2: LGHNA and YNFKEQ. CDR3 length equals 15 residues.